The source of this TCR beta chain is a study of shared clonotypes between healthy human individuals. Profiling relied on immunoSEQ multiplex PCR, and the TCRdb table lists in-frame clones only, not all of them. The table has about 480,000 clones, 79% seen once. This CDR3 region has 15 residues. CDR1 is KGHSH and CDR2 is LQKENI in the germline V gene. V was shortened by 3 bases and J by 4 bases, with 15 bases between the two germline ends. The sequenced material came from PBMCs. V and J are TRBV18 and TRBJ2-5; D unresolved. This sequence originates from a middle-aged woman in good health. Some clones in this sample may be carry-over from other donors' samples. The CDR3 sequence is CASSPTYLDLETQYF. The CDR3 nucleotides are TGTGCCAGCTCACCCACCTACCTCGACCTAGAGACCCAGTACTTC.